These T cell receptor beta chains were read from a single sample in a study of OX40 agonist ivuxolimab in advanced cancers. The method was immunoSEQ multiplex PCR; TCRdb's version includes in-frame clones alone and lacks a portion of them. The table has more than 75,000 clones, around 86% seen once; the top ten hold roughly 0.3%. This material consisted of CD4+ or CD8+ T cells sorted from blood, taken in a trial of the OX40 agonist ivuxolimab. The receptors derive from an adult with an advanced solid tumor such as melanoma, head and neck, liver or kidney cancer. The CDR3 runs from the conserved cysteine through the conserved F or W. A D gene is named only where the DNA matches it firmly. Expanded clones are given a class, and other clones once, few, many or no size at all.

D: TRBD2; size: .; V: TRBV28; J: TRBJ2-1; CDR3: CATWVAGGQGRSYNEQFF; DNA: TGTGCCACCTGGGTAGCGGGGGGCCAGGGGCGTTCCTACAATGAGCAGTTCTTC
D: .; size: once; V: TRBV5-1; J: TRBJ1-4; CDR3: CASSPAGGANEKLFF; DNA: TGCGCCAGCAGCCCGGCGGGGGGGGCTAATGAAAAACTGTTTTTT
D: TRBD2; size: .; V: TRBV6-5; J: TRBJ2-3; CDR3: CASSIRLADTDTQYF; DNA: TGTGCCAGCAGTATAAGACTAGCGGACACAGATACGCAGTATTTT
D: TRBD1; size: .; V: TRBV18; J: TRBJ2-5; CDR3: CASTRDRLNQETQYF; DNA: TGTGCCAGCACAAGGGACAGGCTTAACCAAGAGACCCAGTACTTC
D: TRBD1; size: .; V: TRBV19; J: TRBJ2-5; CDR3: CASKRTGGPETQYF; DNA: TGTGCCAGTAAACGGACAGGGGGCCCGGAGACCCAGTACTTC
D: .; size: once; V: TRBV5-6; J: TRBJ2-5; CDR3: CASESDQTKDTQYF; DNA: TGTGCCAGCGAGTCGGACCAAACCAAGGATACCCAGTACTTC
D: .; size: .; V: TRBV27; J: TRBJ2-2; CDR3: CASSSWSGYTGELFF; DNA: TGTGCCAGCAGTTCTTGGAGCGGATACACCGGGGAGCTGTTTTTT
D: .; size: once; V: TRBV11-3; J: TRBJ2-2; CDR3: CASSPRTAPGGELFF; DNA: TGTGCCAGCAGCCCACGGACAGCGCCCGGCGGGGAGCTGTTTTTT
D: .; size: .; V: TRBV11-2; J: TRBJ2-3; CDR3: CASNLGHPTDTQYF; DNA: TGTGCCAGCAACTTGGGACACCCCACAGATACGCAGTATTTT
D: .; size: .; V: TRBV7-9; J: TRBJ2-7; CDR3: CASSLVAEPYEQYF; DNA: TGTGCCAGCAGCTTAGTGGCAGAACCCTACGAGCAGTACTTC
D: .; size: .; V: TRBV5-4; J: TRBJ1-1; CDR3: CASSLGVLEAFF; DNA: TGTGCCAGCAGCTTGGGGGTACTTGAAGCTTTCTTT
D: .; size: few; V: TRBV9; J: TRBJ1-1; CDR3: CASSVGRNTEAFF; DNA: TGTGCCAGCAGCGTAGGGAGGAACACTGAAGCTTTCTTT
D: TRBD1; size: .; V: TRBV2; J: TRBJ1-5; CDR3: CASRGTGGGQPQHF; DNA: TGTGCCAGCAGGGGGACAGGGGGAGGTCAGCCCCAGCATTTT
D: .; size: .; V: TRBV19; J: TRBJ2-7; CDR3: CASGEVQAPSYEQYF; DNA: TGTGCCAGTGGGGAGGTACAGGCTCCCTCCTACGAGCAGTACTTC
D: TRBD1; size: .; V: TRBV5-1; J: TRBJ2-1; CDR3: CASLGTGNEQFF; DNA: TGCGCCAGCTTAGGGACAGGGAATGAGCAGTTCTTC
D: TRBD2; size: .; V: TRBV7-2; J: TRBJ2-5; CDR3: CASGRGGRIQETQYF; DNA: TGTGCCAGCGGTAGGGGCGGGAGAATCCAAGAGACCCAGTACTTC
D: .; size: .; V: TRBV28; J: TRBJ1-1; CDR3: CASSLIDTLNTEAFF; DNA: TGTGCCAGCAGTTTGATAGACACCCTGAACACTGAAGCTTTCTTT
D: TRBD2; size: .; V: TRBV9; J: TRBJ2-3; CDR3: CASSVALAGKTTDTQYF; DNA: TGTGCCAGCAGCGTAGCTCTAGCGGGGAAAACCACAGATACGCAGTATTTT
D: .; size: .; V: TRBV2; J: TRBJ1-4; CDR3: CASRVSRGEKLFF; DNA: TGTGCCAGCAGGGTGTCCAGAGGGGAAAAACTGTTTTTT
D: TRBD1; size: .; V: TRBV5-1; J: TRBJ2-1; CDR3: CASSSDPGQRVNEQFF; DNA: TGCGCCAGCAGCTCAGACCCGGGACAGAGAGTCAATGAGCAGTTCTTC
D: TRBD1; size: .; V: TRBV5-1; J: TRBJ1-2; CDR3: CASSLGQGANGYTF; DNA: TGCGCCAGCAGCTTGGGACAGGGGGCCAATGGCTACACCTTC
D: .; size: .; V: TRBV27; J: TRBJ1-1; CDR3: CASSFPGRITEAFF; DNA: TGTGCCAGCAGTTTCCCAGGGCGAATAACTGAAGCTTTCTTT
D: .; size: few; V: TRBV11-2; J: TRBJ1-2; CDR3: CASSLVRAGGNYGYTF; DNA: TGTGCCAGCAGCTTAGTCCGCGCAGGAGGGAACTATGGCTACACCTTC
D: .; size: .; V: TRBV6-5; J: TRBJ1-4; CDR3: CASKRTESNEKLFF; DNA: TGTGCCAGCAAGCGGACAGAGTCTAATGAAAAACTGTTTTTT
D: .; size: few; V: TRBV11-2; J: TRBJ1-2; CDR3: CASSLYRANGYTF; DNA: TGTGCCAGCAGCCTGTACCGGGCAAATGGCTACACCTTC
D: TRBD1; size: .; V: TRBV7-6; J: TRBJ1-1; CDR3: CASSETGGRSNTEAFF; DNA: TGTGCCAGCAGCGAGACAGGGGGCAGGTCGAACACTGAAGCTTTCTTT
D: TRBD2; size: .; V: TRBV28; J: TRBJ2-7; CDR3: CASSFPKITKVAGAYEQYF; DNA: TGTGCCAGCAGTTTCCCTAAAATTACGAAGGTGGCGGGAGCCTACGAGCAGTACTTC
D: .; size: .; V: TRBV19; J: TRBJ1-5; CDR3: CASSIGQLSNQPQHF; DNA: TGTGCCAGTAGTATTGGTCAGCTGAGCAATCAGCCCCAGCATTTT
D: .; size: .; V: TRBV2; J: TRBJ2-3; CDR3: CASRDGVATSTDTQYF; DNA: TGTGCCAGCAGGGACGGGGTAGCGACTAGCACAGATACGCAGTATTTT
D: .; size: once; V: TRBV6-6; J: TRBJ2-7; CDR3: CASSYSGETPSYEQYF; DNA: TGTGCCAGCAGTTACTCAGGGGAAACCCCCTCCTACGAGCAGTACTTC
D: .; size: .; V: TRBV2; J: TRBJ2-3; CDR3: CASGEEFEQYF; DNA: TGTGCCAGCGGCGAAGAGTTTGAGCAGTATTTT
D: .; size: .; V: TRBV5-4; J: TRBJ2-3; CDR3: CASSLGSSGTDTQYF; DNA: TGTGCCAGCAGCTTGGGGTCTAGCGGCACAGATACGCAGTATTTT
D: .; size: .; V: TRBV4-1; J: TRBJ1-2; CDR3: CASSPRGMGGYTF; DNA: TGCGCCAGCAGCCCGAGAGGAATGGGAGGCTACACCTTC
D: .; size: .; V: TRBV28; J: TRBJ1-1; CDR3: CASRSGGRTEAFF; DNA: TGTGCCAGCCGCTCCGGAGGGAGGACTGAAGCTTTCTTT
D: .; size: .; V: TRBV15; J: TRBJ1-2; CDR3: CATSRGGIGYTF; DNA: TGTGCCACCAGCAGAGGGGGTATAGGCTACACCTTC
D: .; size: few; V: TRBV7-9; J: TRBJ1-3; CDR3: CASSFWTSTGNTIYF; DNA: TGTGCCAGCAGCTTTTGGACATCAACTGGAAACACCATATATTTT
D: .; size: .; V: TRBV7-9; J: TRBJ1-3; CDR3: CASSLAGKTLNTIYF; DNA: TGTGCCAGCAGCTTAGCGGGGAAAACGTTAAACACCATATATTTT
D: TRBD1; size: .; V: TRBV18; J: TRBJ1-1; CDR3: CASSPEQGMDTEAFF; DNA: TGTGCCAGCTCACCCGAACAGGGGATGGACACTGAAGCTTTCTTT
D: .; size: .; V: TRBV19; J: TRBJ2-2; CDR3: CASSFSVNGELFF; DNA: TGTGCCAGTAGTTTTAGCGTCAACGGGGAGCTGTTTTTT
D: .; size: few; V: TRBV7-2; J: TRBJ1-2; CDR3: CASSLEQGVRLGGYTF; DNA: TGTGCCAGCAGCTTAGAACAGGGTGTGAGGTTAGGGGGCTACACCTTC
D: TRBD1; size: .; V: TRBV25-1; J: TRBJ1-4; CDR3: CASSLDRAPATNEKLFF; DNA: TGTGCCAGCAGCCTCGACAGGGCCCCCGCAACTAATGAAAAACTGTTTTTT